This TCR beta chain was sequenced during a study of blood T cell repertoires in COVID-19. Method: immunoSEQ multiplex PCR; TCRdb's copy keeps in-frame clones and lacks some. The table lists a few hundred thousand clones, around 86% of them singletons, with 3.5% to 4.5% in the top ten. Germline-derived CDR1 and CDR2 are ENHRY and SYGVKD. V lost 5 bases and J lost 6, with 17 bases in between. The CDR3 length is 14 residues. V is TRBV10-3 and J is TRBJ2-7, with a possible D match to TRBD2 (6 bases). This TCR was sampled from a woman in her forties with acute COVID-19. The sample taken for sequencing was PBMCs or T cells enriched from blood (not recorded which). The CDR3 here is CAISPTGSSSEQYF. CDR3 in DNA: TGTGCCATCAGTCCCACCGGGAGCTCTTCCGAGCAGTACTTC.